By share of the sample, the clone carrying this T cell receptor beta chain is medium-sized. V shed 6 bases and J shed 3 bases, with 17 bases lying between them. CDR1 is MNHNY and CDR2 is SVGAGI in the germline V gene (reference sequence). The CDR3 has 16 residues. The data are from a study of spatial heterogeneity in lung cancer. Study at large: Alpha-chain sequences were consistently detected less often than beta-chain sequences.

One entry per CDR3 protein, called by TCRdb with MiXCR from the 5' RACE reads. Among about 15,000 distinct CDR3 sequences listed, 10% to 14% were seen once. As for time point: sample taken at primary tumor resection. Without sorting, whole RNA was sequenced from tumor, nontumor lung or frozen PBMC. This receptor was obtained from a female donor with early-stage non-small cell lung cancer. Sequenced material: PBMCs, taken at surgery. V gene TRBV6-6 combines with J gene TRBJ2-2, with D possibly TRBD2 on 5 matching bases. DNA of the CDR3: TGTGCCAGCAGAACCCGCATGAGGGATGACACCGGGGAGCTGTTTTTT. As protein: CASRTRMRDDTGELFF.